The clone carrying this T cell receptor (beta chain) was counted many times. What it binds is not known. This sample was taken from a study of T cell repertoires in cytomegalovirus infection. Overall study: In public TCR beta signatures, there were indications of both CMV infection and matching HLA type.

TCRdb reprocessed the reads via MiXCR and lists one record per CDR3 protein. The table lists 750,000 to 950,000 distinct CDR3 sequences, roughly 28% of them singletons. Germline CDR1 is SGHTA and CDR2 is FQGNSA. The CDR3 is 16 amino acids. The V end was cut by 1 base, the J end by 4 bases, with 16 bases between. The V gene is TRBV7-2, the J gene TRBJ2-5; perhaps TRBD2 as D (5 bases). This sequence was found in a human donor in good health (CMV status not recorded). Some clones in this sample may be carry-over from other donors' samples. Sequencing used cultured CD8+ T cells from PBMCs, obtained from culture after CMV antigen stimulation. This CDR3 reads CASSLDLGALLETQYF. CDR3 DNA sequence: TGTGCCAGCAGCTTAGATCTGGGAGCCCTCCTAGAGACCCAGTACTTC.